This entry lists 6 T cell receptor beta chains sequenced from one sample in a study of cytomegalovirus exposure and HLA in healthy donors. The primer mix had 60 Vbeta and 13 Jbeta primers. Sequenced by immunoSEQ multiplex PCR; TCRdb stores in-frame clones only, minus some. Of fewer than 200,000 clones listed, roughly 82% were seen once; the top ten hold 0.5%. What was sequenced was PBMCs. The receptors were gathered from a woman aged 50 to 65 in good health and CMV-seronegative.

The CDR3 loop reads CASSWALAGGSDTQYF. CDR3 sequence (DNA): TGTGCCAGCAGTTGGGCTCTAGCGGGGGGGTCAGATACGCAGTATTTT. The chain recombines TRBV2 with TRBJ2-3, with 12 bases that match TRBD2. The V segment lost 5 bases and the J segment 4 bases; nucleotides outside the gene matches: 7. CDR1 is SNHLY and CDR2 is FYNNEI in the germline V gene. The CDR3 extends over 16 amino acids.

J is TRBJ1-5 and V is TRBV19; 8 nucleotides align to TRBD1. The length of the CDR3 is 15 residues. V dropped 2 bases and J dropped 6; count of bases not matched to a gene: 6. Germline lookup yields CDR1 LNHDA and CDR2 SQIVND (reference sequence). This chain's CDR3 is CASSIQGAGVQPQHF. The CDR3 DNA reads as TGTGCCAGTAGTATACAGGGGGCGGGGGTTCAGCCCCAGCATTTT.

V and J are TRBV10-1 and TRBJ2-1; D is perhaps TRBD1 (6 bases). The CDR3 consists of 14 residues. Germline-derived CDR1 and CDR2 are WNHNN and SYGVQD (reference sequence). V was pared by 5 bases and J by 5 bases, with 13 bases between. The CDR3 spells CASSNRAFHNEQFF. The CDR3 DNA follows: TGCGCCAGCAGTAACAGGGCTTTTCACAATGAGCAGTTCTTC.

The rearrangement joins TRBV5-6 to TRBJ2-2, with TRBD2 identical over 10 bases. Germline V lookup: CDR1 SGHDT, CDR2 YYEEEE. Trimming at V came to 4 bases and at J to 7 bases, leaving 7 bases not matched to a gene. CDR3 length equals 15 residues. In DNA, the CDR3 is TGTGCCAGCAGCCGCCCGGGACTAGCGAGCGGGGAGCTGTTTTTT. The encoded protein is CASSRPGLASGELFF.

This chain links TRBV7-2 with TRBJ2-1; D is possibly TRBD2 (5 bases). V lost 5 bases and J 0 bases, leaving 17 bases between the germline ends. Germline values: CDR1 SGHTA, CDR2 FQGNSA. This CDR3 contains 17 residues. The CDR3 region has the DNA TGTGCCAGCAGCCCCAGGCCGGGCGGGTCCTCCTACAATGAGCAGTTCTTC. This encodes CASSPRPGGSSYNEQFF. Full variable domain (missing parts from reference TRBV7-2 and TRBJ2-1): GAGVSQSPSNKVTEKGKDVELRCDPISGHTALYWYRQSLGQGLEFLIYFQGNSAPDKSGLPSDRFSAERTGGSVSTLTIQRTQQEDSAVYLCASSPRPGGSSYNEQFFGPGTRLTVL.

The chain couples TRBV28 to TRBJ1-5; 10 bases match TRBD1. The CDR3 contains 15 residues. V gave up 8 bases and J gave up 6 bases; unmatched junction bases: 10. Germline-derived CDR1 and CDR2 are MDHEN and SYDVKM. DNA for the CDR3: TGTGCCAGCCTCCGGGACAGGGGAGGCGGTCAGCCCCAGCATTTT. This codes for CASLRDRGGGQPQHF.